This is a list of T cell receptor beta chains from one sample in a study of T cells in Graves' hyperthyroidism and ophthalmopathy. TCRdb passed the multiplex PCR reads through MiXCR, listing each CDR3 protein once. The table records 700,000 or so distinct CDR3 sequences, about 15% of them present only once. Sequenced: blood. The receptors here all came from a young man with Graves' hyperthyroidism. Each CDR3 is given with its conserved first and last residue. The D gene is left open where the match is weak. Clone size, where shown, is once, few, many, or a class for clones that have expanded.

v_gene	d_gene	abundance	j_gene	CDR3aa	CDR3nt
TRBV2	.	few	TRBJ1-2	CASSGEGETPYGYTF	TGTGCCAGCAGTGGGGAGGGGGAGACACCCTATGGCTACACCTTC
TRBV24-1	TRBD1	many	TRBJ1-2	CATSATGTGQGYTF	TGTGCCACCAGTGCCACCGGGACAGGGCAAGGCTACACCTTC
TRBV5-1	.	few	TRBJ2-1	CASSYSGAEQFF	TGCGCCAGCAGCTATTCAGGGGCCGAGCAGTTCTTC
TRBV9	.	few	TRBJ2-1	CASSGRGRATDEQFF	TGTGCCAGCAGCGGACGCGGAAGGGCGACCGATGAGCAGTTCTTC
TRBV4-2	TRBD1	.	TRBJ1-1	CASSQDRGQLNAEAFF	TGTGCCAGCAGCCAAGATAGGGGACAGCTGAACGCTGAAGCTTTCTTT
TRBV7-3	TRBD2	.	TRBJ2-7	CASSRGGGSGEQYF	TGTGCCAGCAGCCGCGGGGGGGGGAGCGGTGAGCAGTACTTC
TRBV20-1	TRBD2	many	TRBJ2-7	CSARARGGPYEQYF	TGCAGTGCCAGGGCGCGCGGGGGGCCCTACGAGCAGTACTTC
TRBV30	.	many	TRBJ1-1	CAHLPFGNTEAFF	TGTGCCCACCTACCCTTTGGGAACACTGAAGCTTTCTTT
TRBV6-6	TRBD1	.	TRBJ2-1	CASSYWGTGFGEQFF	TGTGCCAGCAGTTACTGGGGGACAGGGTTTGGTGAGCAGTTCTTC
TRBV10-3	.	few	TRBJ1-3	CAISETGSGNTIYF	TGTGCCATCAGTGAGACAGGGTCCGGAAACACCATATATTTT
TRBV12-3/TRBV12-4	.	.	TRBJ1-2	CASSLGTASAYGYTF	TGTGCCAGCAGCCTAGGGACTGCTTCTGCCTATGGCTACACCTTC
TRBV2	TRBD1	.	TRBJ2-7	CASKHRGRYEQYF	TGTGCCAGCAAGCACAGGGGTAGGTACGAGCAGTACTTC
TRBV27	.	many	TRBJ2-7	CASTQGGEQYF	TGTGCCAGCACCCAAGGGGGCGAGCAGTACTTC
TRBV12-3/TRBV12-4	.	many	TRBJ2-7	CASSADRTYEQYF	TGTGCCAGCAGTGCCGACAGAACTTACGAGCAGTACTTC
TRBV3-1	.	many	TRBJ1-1	CASSRKGGTFEAFF	TGTGCCAGCAGCCGGAAGGGGGGGACATTCGAAGCTTTCTTT
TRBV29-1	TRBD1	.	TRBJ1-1	CSVGDRGYTEAFF	TGCAGCGTTGGGGACAGGGGTTACACTGAAGCTTTCTTT
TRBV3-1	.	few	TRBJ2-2	CASSQAGGANTGELFF	TGTGCCAGCAGCCAAGCTGGCGGGGCGAACACCGGGGAGCTGTTTTTT
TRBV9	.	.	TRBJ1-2	CASSVGRDNYGYTF	TGTGCCAGCAGCGTAGGAAGGGACAACTATGGCTACACCTTC
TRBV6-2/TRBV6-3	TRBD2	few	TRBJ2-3	CASGSVAGVSASTDTQYF	TGTGCCAGCGGATCCGTAGCGGGAGTAAGTGCTAGCACAGATACGCAGTATTTT
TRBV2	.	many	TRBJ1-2	CASPRQDYGYTF	TGTGCCAGTCCCCGGCAGGACTATGGCTACACCTTC
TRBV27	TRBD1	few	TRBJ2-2	CASSDRDRVSGELFF	TGTGCCAGCAGCGACCGGGACAGGGTCAGCGGGGAGCTGTTTTTT
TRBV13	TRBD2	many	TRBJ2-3	CASSSRTSGTRDTQYF	TGTGCCAGCAGCTCAAGGACTAGCGGGACGAGAGATACGCAGTATTTT
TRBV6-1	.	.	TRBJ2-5	CASTETGRGETQYF	TGTGCCAGCACCGAGACGGGGAGGGGGGAGACCCAGTACTTC
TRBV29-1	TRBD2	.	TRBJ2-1	CSAEESGASGSDNEQFF	TGCAGCGCCGAGGAAAGCGGGGCTAGCGGGAGTGACAATGAGCAGTTCTTC
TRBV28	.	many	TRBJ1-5	CASSFEGDSNQPQHF	TGTGCCAGCAGTTTTGAGGGGGATAGCAATCAGCCCCAGCATTTT
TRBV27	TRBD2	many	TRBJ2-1	CASSAVVAGWGDEQFF	TGTGCCAGCTCTGCCGTTGTAGCGGGGTGGGGGGATGAGCAGTTCTTC
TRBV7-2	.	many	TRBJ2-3	CASSFNGGPDTQYF	TGTGCCAGCAGCTTTAATGGGGGGCCAGATACGCAGTATTTT
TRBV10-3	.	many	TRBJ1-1	CAISRRGEDTEAFF	TGTGCCATCAGCCGGAGGGGGGAGGACACTGAAGCTTTCTTT
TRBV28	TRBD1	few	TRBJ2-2	CASSLNRGQGVLLNTGELFF	TGTGCCAGCAGTTTGAATCGAGGACAGGGTGTTCTGCTGAACACCGGGGAGCTGTTTTTT
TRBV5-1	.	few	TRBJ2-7	CASCTHPGYEQYF	TGCGCCAGCTGTACCCACCCTGGCTACGAGCAGTACTTC
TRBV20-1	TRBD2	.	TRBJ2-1	CSVTGTSGLYNEQFF	TGCAGTGTCACCGGGACTAGCGGGCTCTACAATGAGCAGTTCTTC
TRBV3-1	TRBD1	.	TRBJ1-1	CASSKRRGQGRVITEAFF	TGTGCCAGCTCCAAAAGGAGAGGACAGGGGCGGGTAATCACTGAAGCTTTCTTT
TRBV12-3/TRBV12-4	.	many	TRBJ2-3	CASRFASGGQVSTDTQYF	TGTGCCAGCAGGTTCGCCTCCGGGGGTCAGGTTAGCACAGATACGCAGTATTTT
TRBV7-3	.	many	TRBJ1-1	CASSLTSATEAFF	TGTGCCAGCAGCTTAACGTCTGCCACTGAAGCTTTCTTT
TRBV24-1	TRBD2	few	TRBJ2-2	CASSYSVAGVRELFF	TGTGCCAGCAGTTACTCAGTAGCGGGAGTAAGGGAGCTGTTTTTT
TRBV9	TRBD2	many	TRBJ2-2	CASSVARAGATGELFF	TGTGCCAGCAGCGTAGCTCGCGCGGGAGCCACCGGGGAGCTGTTTTTT
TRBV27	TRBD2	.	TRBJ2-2	CASSLWGGPSGELFF	TGTGCCAGCAGTTTATGGGGAGGGCCTTCCGGGGAGCTGTTTTTT
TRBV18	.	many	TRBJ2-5	CASSPGRGRETQYF	TGTGCCAGCTCACCAGGCAGGGGTCGGGAGACCCAGTACTTC
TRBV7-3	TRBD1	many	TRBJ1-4	CASSRGQGEKLFF	TGTGCCAGCAGCAGGGGACAGGGGGAAAAACTGTTTTTT
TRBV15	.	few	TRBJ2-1	CATSLRGGEPMYNEQFF	TGTGCCACCAGCCTGAGGGGGGGCGAACCTATGTACAATGAGCAGTTCTTC
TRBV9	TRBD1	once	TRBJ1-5	CACSGTGGAGQPQHF	TGTGCCTGCAGCGGAACAGGGGGCGCGGGTCAGCCCCAGCATTTT
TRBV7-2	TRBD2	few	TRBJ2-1	CASSSYRGLASYNEQFF	TGTGCCAGCAGCTCGTACCGGGGACTAGCCTCCTACAATGAGCAGTTCTTC
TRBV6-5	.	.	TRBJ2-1	CASSYSLVDNEQFF	TGTGCCAGCAGTTACTCGCTGGTCGACAATGAGCAGTTCTTC